This T cell receptor (beta chain) was retrieved from a study of blood T cell repertoires in COVID-19. About the research overall: The study drew acute and convalescent COVID-19 samples from the United States, Italy and Spain. PBMCs, B-cell-depleted T cells, or T cells provided the cDNA or gDNA that made up the material.

This CDR3 has 14 amino acids. The V segment lost 3 bases and the J segment 7 bases; nucleotides outside the gene matches: 7. Looked up from germline, CDR1 is SEHNR and CDR2 is FQNEAQ (reference sequence). TCRdb's table, derived via immunoSEQ multiplex PCR, lists solely in-frame clones and lacks some. This sample has around 86,000 clones; approximately 85% occur once, and the top ten carry approximately 13%. The receptor was derived from a human donor in a cohort sampled during active COVID-19. This sequence joins TRBV7-9 and TRBJ1-2; 8 bases map to TRBD1. The material sequenced was peripheral blood. CDR3 sequence: CASSFPGGAGGYTF. The CDR3 nucleotides read TGTGCCAGCAGCTTTCCAGGGGGCGCGGGTGGCTACACCTTC.